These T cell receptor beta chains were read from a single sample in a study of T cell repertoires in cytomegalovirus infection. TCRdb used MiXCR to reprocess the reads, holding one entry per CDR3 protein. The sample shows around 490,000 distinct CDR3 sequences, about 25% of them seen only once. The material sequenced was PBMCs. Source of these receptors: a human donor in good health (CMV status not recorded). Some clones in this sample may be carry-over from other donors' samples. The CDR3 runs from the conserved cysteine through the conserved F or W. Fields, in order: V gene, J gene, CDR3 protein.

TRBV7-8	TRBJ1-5	CASSRDRGPDQPQHF
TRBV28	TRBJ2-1	CAAGGLAGLGEQFF
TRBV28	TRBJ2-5	CASSVSGPGETQYF
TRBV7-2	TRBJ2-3	CASSVRLAEPMYF
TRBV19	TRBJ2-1	CASSQTGNSYNEQFF
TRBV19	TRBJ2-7	CASSMGLPYEQYF
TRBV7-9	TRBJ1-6	CASSSHPLLGLHF
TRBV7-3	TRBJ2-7	CASSLDPGQPYEQYF
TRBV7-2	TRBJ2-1	CASSGAGSAGGYEQFF
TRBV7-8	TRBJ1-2	CASSSKVGTLYGYTF
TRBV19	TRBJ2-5	CASSSAAEETQYF
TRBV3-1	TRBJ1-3	CASRPGTELFSGNTIYF
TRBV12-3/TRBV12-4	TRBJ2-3	CASRDTWDTQYF
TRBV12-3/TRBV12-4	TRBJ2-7	CASRGTGTSYEQYF
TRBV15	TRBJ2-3	CATSRWTSGSTDTQYF
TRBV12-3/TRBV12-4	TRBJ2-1	CASTHARGQASGGYNEQFF
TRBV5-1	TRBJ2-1	CASLLAGGSYNEQFF
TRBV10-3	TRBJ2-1	CATSYTGDDNEQFF
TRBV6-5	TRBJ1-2	CASRGTGSSDGYTF
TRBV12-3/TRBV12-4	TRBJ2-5	CASSHSGSGQETQYF
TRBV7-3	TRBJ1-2	CASSSRYYGYTF
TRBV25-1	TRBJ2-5	CASSEHRDQETQYF
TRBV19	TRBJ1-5	CASSDRGFSNQPQHF
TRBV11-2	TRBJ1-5	CASSLSAGALQPQHF
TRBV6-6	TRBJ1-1	CASTQRIRQGPEAFF
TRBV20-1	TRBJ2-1	CSAPAGSYEQFF
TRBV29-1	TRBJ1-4	CSAPGPANEKLFF
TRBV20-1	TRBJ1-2	CSAIWTGPSATLYGYTF
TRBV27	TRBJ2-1	CASSFNGISSYNEQFF
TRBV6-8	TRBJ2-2	CASSYSMSTGGNTGELFF
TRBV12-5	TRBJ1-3	CASGGPTGFGNTIYF
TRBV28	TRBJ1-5	CASTLPGYGQPQHF
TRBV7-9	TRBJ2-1	CASSFVYYNEQFF
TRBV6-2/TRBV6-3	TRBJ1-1	CASSYLGLPNTEAFF
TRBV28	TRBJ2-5	CASSPVSGGQETQYF
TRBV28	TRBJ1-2	CASSLRNGYTF
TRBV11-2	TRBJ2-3	CASLASGKDTQYF
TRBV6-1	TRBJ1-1	CASSDLHLNTEAFF
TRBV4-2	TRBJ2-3	CASSQGPSGSTDTQYF
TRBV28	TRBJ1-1	CATLTPLNTEAFF
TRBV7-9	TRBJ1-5	CASNGGNSNQPQHF
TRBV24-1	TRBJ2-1	CATSASASGTYNEQFF
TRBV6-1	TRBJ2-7	CASSLDGGSYEQYF
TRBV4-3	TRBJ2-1	CASSQAHNEQFF
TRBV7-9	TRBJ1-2	CASSLSQGNYGYTF
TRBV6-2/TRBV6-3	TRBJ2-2	CASSYSGTLNTGELFF
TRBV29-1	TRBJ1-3	CSVRDRVSGNTIYF
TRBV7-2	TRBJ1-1	CAVSSDPQRAFF
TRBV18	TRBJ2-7	CASSPGALEDYEQYF
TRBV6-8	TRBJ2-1	CASSTWTGGGNEQFF
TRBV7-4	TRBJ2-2	CASSRGLQGDGELFF